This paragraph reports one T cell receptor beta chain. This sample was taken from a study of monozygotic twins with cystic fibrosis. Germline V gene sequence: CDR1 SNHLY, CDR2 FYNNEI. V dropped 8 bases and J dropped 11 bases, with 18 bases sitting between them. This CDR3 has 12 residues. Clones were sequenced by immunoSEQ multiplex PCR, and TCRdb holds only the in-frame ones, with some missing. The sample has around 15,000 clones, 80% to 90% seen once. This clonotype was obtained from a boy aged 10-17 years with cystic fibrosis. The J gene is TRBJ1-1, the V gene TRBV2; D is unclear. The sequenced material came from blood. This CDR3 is CASPPRTHGAFF. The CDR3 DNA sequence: TGTGCCAGCCCCCCCCGGACCCATGGGGCTTTCTTT.